The T cell receptor beta chain under discussion was sequenced for a study of cytomegalovirus exposure and HLA in healthy donors (dated by TCRdb to about 2017). A note on the overall study: A later analysis indicated that the 95 to 150 validation repertoires were generated on the platform also employed for the roughly 720 repertoires of the first cohort. The study was designed to test whether signatures of past pathogen exposure could be identified by cataloging public T cell receptors. Along with the roughly 670-subject first cohort, a separate validation cohort of around 110 different subjects was used. To predict cytomegalovirus infection status, the study combined high-throughput TCR immunosequencing, statistical association of individual TCRs with disease status, and machine learning. Study-wide findings and limitations: The authors suggested that the approach could potentially be extended to other disease states and immunological phenotypes. In a later analysis, TCRs clustered in the first cohort were found to also tend to co-occur in the approximately 110 validation repertoires, with 94% of cluster scores above 0. Three of the identified cytomegalovirus-associated TCR beta chains were confirmed in vitro to be specific for cytomegalovirus antigens. The study listed 150 to 200 TCR beta chains as associated with cytomegalovirus. In both the original and validation cohorts, the classifier was reported to diagnose cytomegalovirus status with high specificity and sensitivity. A later analysis had no HLA typing for the validation cohort, so co-occurrence there was scored across all 130 or so repertoires. While some public TCRs were present in many individuals, most TCR sequences turned up only very rarely across donors.

The library was produced with the immunoSEQ multiplex PCR assay. As for the authors' bioinformatics: A statistical classification framework was developed to diagnose cytomegalovirus status using the catalog of TCR beta chain sequences. The table was pulled from immuneACCESS by TCRdb, which kept in-frame rearrangements only. Such tables lose some clones; where checked, under half of the loss comes from unresolved V genes, and the rest has no known cause. That table furnishes V, J and clone size, whereas the DNA furnished D and trimming. Across this sample there are 120,000 or so clones, with more than 85% seen only once. The ten top clones hold about 4.2% of the sample. From cysteine to phenylalanine, the CDR3 is 12 amino acids long. Only CDR3 DNA is held: 36 bases, read in frame from base 1. Sequences SGHAT (CDR1) and FQNNGV (CDR2) are obtained from the germline V gene. V lost 5 bases and J lost 7 bases; the stretch between them is 11 bases long.

The donors were included in the validation cohort of roughly 130 subjects, a group kept apart from the 666-subject first cohort. In regard to this clone: No cognate antigen has been identified for it. Base qualities were left out, and no much larger clone turns up one base away.

The chain links TRBV11-2 with TRBJ1-1; the D gene remains uncertain. This TCR was sampled from a man aged 18 to 35 in good health and CMV-seropositive. The sequenced sample consisted of PBMCs. In nucleotide form, the sequence is TGTGCCAGCAGCCCCATGAGGGTTGAAGCTTTCTTT. This encodes CASSPMRVEAFF.